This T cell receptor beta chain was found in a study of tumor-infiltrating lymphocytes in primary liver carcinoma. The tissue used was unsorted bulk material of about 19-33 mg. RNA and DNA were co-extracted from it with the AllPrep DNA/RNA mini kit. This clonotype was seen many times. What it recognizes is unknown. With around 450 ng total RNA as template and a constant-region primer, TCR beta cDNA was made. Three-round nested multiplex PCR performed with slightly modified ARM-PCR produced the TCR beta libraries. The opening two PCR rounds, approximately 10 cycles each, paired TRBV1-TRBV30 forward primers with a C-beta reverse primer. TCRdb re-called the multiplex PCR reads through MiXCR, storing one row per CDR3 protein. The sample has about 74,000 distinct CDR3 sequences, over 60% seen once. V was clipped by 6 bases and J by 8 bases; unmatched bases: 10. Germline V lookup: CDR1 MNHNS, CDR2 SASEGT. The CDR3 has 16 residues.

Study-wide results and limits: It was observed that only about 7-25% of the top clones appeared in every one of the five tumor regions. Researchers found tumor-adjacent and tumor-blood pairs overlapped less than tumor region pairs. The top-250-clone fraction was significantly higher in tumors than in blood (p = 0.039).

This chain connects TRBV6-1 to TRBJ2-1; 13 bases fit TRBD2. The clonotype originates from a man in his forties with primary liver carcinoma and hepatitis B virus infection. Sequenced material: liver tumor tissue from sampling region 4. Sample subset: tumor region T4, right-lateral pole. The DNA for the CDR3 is TGTGCCAGCAGCGCTAATCCCGGGACTAGCGGGGATGAGCAGTTCTTC. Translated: CASSANPGTSGDEQFF.